This T cell receptor beta chain was recorded in a study of Ad26.COV2.S vaccination and SARS-CoV-2 variants. Overall study context: It was the COV1001 Ad26.COV2.S trial arm that included the donor.

The data were produced by immunoSEQ multiplex PCR, yet TCRdb's version contains in-frame clones alone and is incomplete. The sample records around 250,000 clones, approximately 90% being singletons. Per germline, CDR1 LGHNA and CDR2 YSLEER. The CDR3 has 15 amino acids. V lost 4 bases to trimming and J lost 4 bases; unmatched junction nucleotides: 7. Sample treatment: 15 to 20 received Ad26.COV2.S at low or high dose, single or two shots; about 5 received placebo; per-sample allocation not given. Repertoires come from day 63 after the first vaccine or placebo injection. This adult donor, from Boston, was 18-55 years old. The vaccine antigen was prefusion-stabilized Wuhan SARS-CoV-2 spike.

Sequencing used peripheral blood, obtained in a trial of Ad26.COV2.S vaccine versus placebo. The TCR sequence derives from a person aged 18-60 years who received the Ad26.COV2.S COVID-19 vaccine or a placebo. The gene calls are TRBV4-3 and TRBJ2-3; 8 bases line up with TRBD2. CDR3: CASSRSGRIPDTQYF. The CDR3 DNA is TGCGCCAGCAGCCGAAGCGGGAGAATCCCAGATACGCAGTATTTT.